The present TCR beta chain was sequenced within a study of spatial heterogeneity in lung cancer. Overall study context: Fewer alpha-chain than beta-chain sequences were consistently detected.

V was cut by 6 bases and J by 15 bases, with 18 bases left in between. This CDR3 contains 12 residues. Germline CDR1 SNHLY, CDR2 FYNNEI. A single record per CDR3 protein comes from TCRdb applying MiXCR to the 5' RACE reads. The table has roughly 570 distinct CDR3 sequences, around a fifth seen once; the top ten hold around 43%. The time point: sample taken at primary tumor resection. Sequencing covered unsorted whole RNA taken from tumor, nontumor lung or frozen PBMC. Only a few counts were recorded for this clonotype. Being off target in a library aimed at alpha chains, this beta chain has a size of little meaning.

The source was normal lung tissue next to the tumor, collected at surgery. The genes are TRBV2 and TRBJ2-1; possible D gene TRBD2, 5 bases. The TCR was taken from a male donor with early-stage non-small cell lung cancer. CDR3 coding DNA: TGTGCCAGCAGGGCTACTAGTCGCCGTGTGTTCTTC. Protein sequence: CASRATSRRVFF. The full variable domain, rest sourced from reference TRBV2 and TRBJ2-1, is EPEVTQTPSHQVTQMGQEVILRCVPISNHLYFYWYRQILGQKVEFLVSFYNNEISEKSEIFDDQFSVERPDGSNFTLKIRSTKLEDSAMYFCASRATSRRVFFGPGTRLTVL.